This is a list of T cell receptor beta chains from one sample in a study of cytomegalovirus exposure and HLA in healthy donors. Measured with immunoSEQ multiplex PCR; TCRdb has only the in-frame clones, and not every one. The sample includes 80,000 to 130,000 clones, 79% of them seen just once. Sequencing input: PBMCs. All receptors derive from a female donor in good health and CMV-seropositive. CDR3s include the opening cysteine and the closing phenylalanine or tryptophan. D genes are given only for firm matches. Clone size is shown for a subset of rows, as once, few, many or a class of expanded clone.

>-|-|TRBJ2-2|TRBV15
TGTGCCACCAGCGGTCTAAGCGCCGGGGAGCTGTTTTTT
CATSGLSAGELFF
>TRBD1|-|TRBJ1-2|TRBV10-3
TGTGCCATCAGTGAGGGACAGGGGAGTTCCACCTTC
CAISEGQGSSTF
>TRBD2|-|TRBJ2-1|TRBV7-7
TGTGCCAGCAGCTTAGCCCCGATGCGGGAGGGTTCGTGGAATGAGCAGTTCTTC
CASSLAPMREGSWNEQFF
>TRBD1|few|TRBJ1-4|TRBV7-9
TGTGCCAGCAGCCCCCCTACAGGGGCTGGGGATGAAAAACTGTTTTTT
CASSPPTGAGDEKLFF
>TRBD1|once|TRBJ1-1|TRBV29-1
TGCAGCGGAAAGACAGGGTCTCATAACACTGAAGCTTTCTTT
CSGKTGSHNTEAFF
>TRBD1|few|TRBJ1-1|TRBV5-1
TGCGCCAGCAGCCCCGGCGGGGACAGGGGGCGCATAGGGACTGAAGCTTTCTTT
CASSPGGDRGRIGTEAFF
>-|-|TRBJ2-2|TRBV4-3
TGCGCCAGCAGCCAAGATCACGTGGCGGCATTCAAGAACACCGGGGAGCTGTTTTTT
CASSQDHVAAFKNTGELFF
>-|once|TRBJ2-3|TRBV4-1
TGCGCCAGCAGCCAGGGGGGGGGCGTGAAGGACAGTACGCAGTATTTT
CASSQGGGVKDSTQYF
>TRBD2|-|TRBJ2-1|TRBV7-2
TGTGCCAGCAGTTCCAGGACTAGCGGGAATCTGTTCTTC
CASSSRTSGNLFF
>TRBD1|-|TRBJ2-2|TRBV7-9
TGTGCCAGCAGCGCCGGGACAGATACCGGGGAGCTGTTTTTT
CASSAGTDTGELFF
>TRBD1|-|TRBJ2-2|TRBV19
TGTGCCAGTAGTACCACAGGGGCCGCCGGGGAGCTGTTTTTT
CASSTTGAAGELFF
>TRBD1|-|TRBJ2-1|TRBV2
TGTGCCAGCAGCGGAAGCAGGGGGCACTCCAATGAGCAGTTCTTC
CASSGSRGHSNEQFF
>TRBD2|few|TRBJ2-1|TRBV30
TGTGCCTGGAGAGTAGGGCGGGAGGCTCCAGGGGATGAGCAGTTCTTC
CAWRVGREAPGDEQFF
>-|-|TRBJ2-6|TRBV29-1
TGCTCTACAACGGAGGGGCCGCCCTCTGGGGCCAACGTCCTGACTTTC
CSTTEGPPSGANVLTF
>TRBD1|-|TRBJ1-1|TRBV18
TGTGCCAGCTCACAGGCCGGGACAGGGAACACTGAAGCTTTCTTT
CASSQAGTGNTEAFF
>TRBD1|-|TRBJ1-4|TRBV7-9
TGTGCCAGCAGCTTAGCGGCTAGGGGGCAGGGTAATGAAAAACTGTTTTTT
CASSLAARGQGNEKLFF
>TRBD1|-|TRBJ1-1|TRBV20-1
TGCAGGACGCAGGGGGGAACTGAAGCTTTCTTT
CRTQGGTEAFF
>-|-|TRBJ2-1|TRBV11-3
TGTGCCAGCAGCTTAGGGCGGGTCAGCTCCTACAATGAGCAGTTCTTC
CASSLGRVSSYNEQFF
>TRBD2|-|TRBJ2-1|TRBV7-9
TGTGCCAGCAGCTTCGGACTAGCGGGACGAAATGAGCAGTTCTTC
CASSFGLAGRNEQFF
>TRBD1|-|TRBJ1-2|TRBV6-1
TGTGCCAGCAGAGAGGACAGGGATATCGGCTACACCTTC
CASREDRDIGYTF
>-|-|TRBJ1-3|TRBV7-6
TGTGCCAGCAGCTCCCTCCAGAGGGCACTCGGTGGAAACACCATATATTTT
CASSSLQRALGGNTIYF
>-|few|TRBJ1-2|TRBV6-1
TGTGCCAGCAGCTCAGGGGTTGGCTATGGCTACACCTTC
CASSSGVGYGYTF
>TRBD2|-|TRBJ2-5|TRBV19
TGTGCCAGTAGTACCCTAGCGGGAGGGCTTGGCGAGACCCAGTACTTC
CASSTLAGGLGETQYF
>-|-|TRBJ2-3|TRBV7-8
TGTGCCAGCAGCTTCTGGGGCGGTACTGGCACAGATACGCAGTATTTT
CASSFWGGTGTDTQYF
>TRBD1|medium-sized|TRBJ1-4|TRBV25-1
TGTGCCAGCAGTGAATATAAACGGGACAGGGGTTTGCTGTTTTTT
CASSEYKRDRGLLFF
>-|-|TRBJ1-6|TRBV19
TGTGCCAGTAGTAATCAGGGAACAAGGTCACCCCTCCACTTT
CASSNQGTRSPLHF
>TRBD2|-|TRBJ2-5|TRBV15
TGTGCCACCAGCAGAGAGGGTAGCGGGGGGCCCGGGGAGACCCAGTACTTC
CATSREGSGGPGETQYF
>-|large|TRBJ2-1|TRBV6-5
TGTGCCAGCAGTTACCACCCGAGCTCCTACAATGAGCAGTTCTTC
CASSYHPSSYNEQFF
>TRBD1|-|TRBJ1-5|TRBV6-4
TGTGCCAGCAGTCCGGACAGGGGGGAGCAGCCCCAGCATTTT
CASSPDRGEQPQHF
>TRBD1|-|TRBJ2-6|TRBV6-1
TGTGCCAGCAGTCAGACAGGGGCTGGGGCCAACGTCCTGACTTTC
CASSQTGAGANVLTF
>TRBD1|few|TRBJ1-1|TRBV13
TGTGCCAGCAGCTTAGGAGGCAGGGGGTTTCGCACTGAAGCTTTCTTT
CASSLGGRGFRTEAFF
>-|few|TRBJ2-1|TRBV5-1
TGCGCCAGCAGCTTGTTCCGGAATGAGCAGTTCTTC
CASSLFRNEQFF
>TRBD1|-|TRBJ2-5|TRBV7-9
TGTTCCAGCAGCTCATCCGGGACAGGGTTAGAGACCCAGTACTTC
CSSSSSGTGLETQYF
>TRBD2|-|TRBJ2-1|TRBV19
TGTGCCAGTAGTACCCTTCAAAGCGGGGGCCGAGGAAATGAGCAGTTCTTC
CASSTLQSGGRGNEQFF
>TRBD1|-|TRBJ1-1|TRBV29-1
TGCAGCGTGAGCCCGGGACAGGGGGTAACTGAAGCTTTCTTT
CSVSPGQGVTEAFF
>TRBD1|-|TRBJ2-7|TRBV10-1
TGCGCCAGCAGTGAGGGACAGGTCCGGAAAAACGAGCAGTACTTC
CASSEGQVRKNEQYF
>-|once|TRBJ1-2|TRBV7-6
TGTGCCAGCAGCTTAGTTTCCGGGACAAGAGGATATGGCTACACCTTC
CASSLVSGTRGYGYTF
>-|-|TRBJ1-1|TRBV23-1
TGCGCCAGCAGTCAATCCGTTTTGAATGATAGGGGCACTGAAGCTTTCTTT
CASSQSVLNDRGTEAFF
>-|-|TRBJ2-5|TRBV5-4
TGTGCCAGCAGCTTCCCAGGGGTCCAAGAGACCCAGTACTTC
CASSFPGVQETQYF
>TRBD1|-|TRBJ2-5|TRBV5-1
TGCGCCAGCAGCTTGTCCACATCGGGACAGATCCAAGAGACCCAGTACTTC
CASSLSTSGQIQETQYF
>-|-|TRBJ1-4|TRBV5-1
TGCGCCAGCAGCCCCAGAAGAGGGGGGGCTCAAGAATCGGGCTTCACAACTAATGAAAAACTGTTTTTT
CASSPRRGGAQESGFTTNEKLFF
>-|-|TRBJ2-2|TRBV6-5
TGTGCCAGCAGTTACTCGCGGGGAGGAACCGGGGAGCTGTTTTTT
CASSYSRGGTGELFF
>-|-|TRBJ1-4|TRBV7-9
TGTGCCAGCAGCTTATCACAGGGTCTCTTTGAAAAACTGTTTTTT
CASSLSQGLFEKLFF
>-|-|TRBJ2-4|TRBV11-2
TGTGCCAGCAGCTTAGTCTGGACACCCTTAGCCAAAAACAGTCAGTACTTC
CASSLVWTPLAKNSQYF
>-|-|TRBJ1-4|TRBV4-1
TGCGCCAGCAGCCAAGTTACCGCGTCGACAGCGAGCAATGAAAAACTGTTTTTT
CASSQVTASTASNEKLFF
>TRBD2|once|TRBJ2-1|TRBV5-5
TGTGCCAGCAGCTTCCGGACTAGCGGGAGGGCAACTCTGAATGAGCAGTTCTTC
CASSFRTSGRATLNEQFF
>-|-|TRBJ1-6|TRBV7-2
TGTGCCAGCAGCCCCGAGACCGGCACAGTCTTTAATTCACCCCTCCACTTT
CASSPETGTVFNSPLHF